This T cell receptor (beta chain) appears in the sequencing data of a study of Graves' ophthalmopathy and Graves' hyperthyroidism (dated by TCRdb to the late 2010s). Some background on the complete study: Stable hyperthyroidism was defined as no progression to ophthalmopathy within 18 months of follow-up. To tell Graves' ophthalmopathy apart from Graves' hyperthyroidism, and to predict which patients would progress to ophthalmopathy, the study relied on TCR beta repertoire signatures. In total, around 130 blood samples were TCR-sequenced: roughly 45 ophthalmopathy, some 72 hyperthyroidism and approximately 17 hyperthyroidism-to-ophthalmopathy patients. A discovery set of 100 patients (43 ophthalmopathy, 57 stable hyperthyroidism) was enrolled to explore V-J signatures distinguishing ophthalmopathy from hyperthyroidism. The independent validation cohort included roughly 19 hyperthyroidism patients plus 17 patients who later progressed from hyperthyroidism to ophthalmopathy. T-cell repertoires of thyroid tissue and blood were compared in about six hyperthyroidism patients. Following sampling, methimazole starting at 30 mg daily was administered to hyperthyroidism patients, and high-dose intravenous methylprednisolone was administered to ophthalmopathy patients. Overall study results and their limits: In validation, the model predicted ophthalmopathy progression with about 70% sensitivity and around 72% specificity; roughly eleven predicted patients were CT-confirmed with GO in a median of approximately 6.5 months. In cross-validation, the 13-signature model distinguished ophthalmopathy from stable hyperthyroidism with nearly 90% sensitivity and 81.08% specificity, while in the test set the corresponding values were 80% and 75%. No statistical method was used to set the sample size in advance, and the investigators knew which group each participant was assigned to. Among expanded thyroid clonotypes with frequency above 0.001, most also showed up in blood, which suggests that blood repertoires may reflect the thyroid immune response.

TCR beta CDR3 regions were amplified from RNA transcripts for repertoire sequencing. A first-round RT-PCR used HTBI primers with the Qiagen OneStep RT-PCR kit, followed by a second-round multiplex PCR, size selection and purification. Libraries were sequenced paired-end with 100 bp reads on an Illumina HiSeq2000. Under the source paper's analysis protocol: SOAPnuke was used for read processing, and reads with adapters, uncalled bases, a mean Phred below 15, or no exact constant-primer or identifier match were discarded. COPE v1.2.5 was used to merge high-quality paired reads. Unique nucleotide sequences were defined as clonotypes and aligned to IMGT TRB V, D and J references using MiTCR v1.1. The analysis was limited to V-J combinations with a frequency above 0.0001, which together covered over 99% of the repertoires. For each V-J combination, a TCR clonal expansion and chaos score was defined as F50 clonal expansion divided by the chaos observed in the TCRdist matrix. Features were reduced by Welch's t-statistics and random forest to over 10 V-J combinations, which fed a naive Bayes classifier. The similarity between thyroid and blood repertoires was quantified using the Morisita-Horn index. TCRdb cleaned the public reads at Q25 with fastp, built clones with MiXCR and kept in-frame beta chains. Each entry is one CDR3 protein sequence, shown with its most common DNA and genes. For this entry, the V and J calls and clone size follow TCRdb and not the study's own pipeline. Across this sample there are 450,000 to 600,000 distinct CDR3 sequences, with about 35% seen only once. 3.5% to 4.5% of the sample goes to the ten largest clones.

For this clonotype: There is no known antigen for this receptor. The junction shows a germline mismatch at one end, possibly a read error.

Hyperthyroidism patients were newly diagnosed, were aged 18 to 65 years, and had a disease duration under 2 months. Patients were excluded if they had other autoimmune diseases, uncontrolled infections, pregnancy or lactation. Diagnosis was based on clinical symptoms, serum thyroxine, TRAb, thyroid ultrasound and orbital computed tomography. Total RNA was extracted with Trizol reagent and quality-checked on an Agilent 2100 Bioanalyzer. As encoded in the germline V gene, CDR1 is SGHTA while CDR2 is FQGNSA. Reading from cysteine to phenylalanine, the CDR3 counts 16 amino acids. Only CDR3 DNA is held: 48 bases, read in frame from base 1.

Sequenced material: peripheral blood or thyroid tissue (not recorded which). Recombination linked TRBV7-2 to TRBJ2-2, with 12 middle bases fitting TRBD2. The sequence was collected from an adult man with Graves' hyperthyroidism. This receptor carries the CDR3 CASSSLAGGNQNEQFF. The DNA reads TGTGCCAGCAGCTCACTAGCGGGAGGAAACCAAAATGAGCAGTTTTTT.